The 25 T cell receptor beta chains below come from one sample, sequenced in a study of shared clonotypes between healthy human individuals. Repertoires were generated with immunoSEQ multiplex PCR, while TCRdb's copy carries only in-frame clones and drops some. The sample has fewer than 150,000 clones, 65% to 75% seen once. The sequencing input was memory CD8+ T cells sorted from blood. Subset defined: CD45RO+ cells pooled with CCR7-negative TemRA cells. The receptor source for this set is a woman younger than 45 in good health.

V usage is TRBV7-9 and J usage is TRBJ2-7, with D possibly being TRBD2 (5 bases). Per the germline V gene, CDR1 is SEHNR and CDR2 is FQNEAQ (reference sequence). The CDR3 length is 15 residues. V was trimmed by 5 bases and J by 3 bases, leaving 17 bases between them. The CDR3 loop is CASSRRPEAGYEQYF. DNA of the CDR3: TGTGCCAGCAGCCGCAGACCGGAGGCGGGCTACGAGCAGTACTTC. The full variable domain, in which reference TRBV7-9 and TRBJ2-7 provide the parts outside the CDR3, is DTGVSQNPRHKITKRGQNVTFRCDPISEHNRLYWYRQTLGQGPEFLTYFQNEAQLEKSRLLSDRFSAERPKGSFSTLEIQRTEQGDSAMYLCASSRRPEAGYEQYFGPGTRLTVT.

This clone was observed a handful of times. The gene calls are TRBV7-2 and TRBJ2-7, with D perhaps given as TRBD1 or TRBD2 (5 bases each). V was trimmed by 3 bases and J by 6 bases, leaving 12 bases between them. CDR1 and CDR2 (germline): SGHTA, FQGNSA. The CDR3 covers 13 residues. As DNA, the CDR3 is TGTGCCAGCAGCTTCCCCCCGGGGCCCGAGCAGTACTTC. This codes for CASSFPPGPEQYF. The variable domain in full, with the rest retrieved from reference TRBV7-2 and TRBJ2-7, is GAGVSQSPSNKVTEKGKDVELRCDPISGHTALYWYRQSLGQGLEFLIYFQGNSAPDKSGLPSDRFSAERTGGSVSTLTIQRTQQEDSAVYLCASSFPPGPEQYFGPGTRLTVT.

In its sample, this clone was seen many times. DNA for the CDR3: TGTGCCTGGAGTGTAGAGACAGCTAGCTCCTACGAGCAGTACTTC. Translated, it gives CAWSVETASSYEQYF. The rearrangement joins TRBV30 to TRBJ2-7; weak D call: TRBD1 (5 bases). The CDR3 has 15 amino acids. From germline, CDR1 is GTSNPN and CDR2 SVGIG (reference sequence). The V end lost 0 bases, the J end lost 0 bases, and 12 bases lay between the germline ends. Complete variable domain (other parts from reference TRBV30 and TRBJ2-7): SQTIHQWPATLVQPVGSPLSLECTVEGTSNPNLYWYRQAAGRGLQLLFYSVGIGQISSEVPQNLSASRPQDRQFILSSKKLLLSDSGFYLCAWSVETASSYEQYFGPGTRLTVT.

This clone was seen more than once but under ten times. Additional DNA sequences in this sample encode the identical CDR3. The rearrangement links TRBV6-4 to TRBJ1-1; no reliable D call. CDR3 length: 13 amino acids. Trimming took 3 bases from V and 1 from J, leaving 6 bases between them. From germline, CDR1 is MRHNA and CDR2 SNTAGT. The CDR3 nucleotides read TGTGCCAGCAGTGAGGCGGAGAACACTGAAGCTTTCTTT. Amino acids: CASSEAENTEAFF.

This clone showed up many times. The chain has TRBV12-5 and TRBJ2-3; 12 nucleotides align to TRBD2. The CDR3 length is 15 residues. The germline V gene has CDR1 LGHNT and CDR2 FRNRAP. V gave up 7 bases and J gave up 3 bases; unmatched junction bases: 5. CDR3 coding DNA: TGTGCTAGTGCCCGGACTAGCGGGAATACAGATACGCAGTATTTT. It encodes CASARTSGNTDTQYF.

The chain links TRBV2 to TRBJ2-1; D is unresolved. The length of the CDR3 is 15 residues. Germline values: CDR1 SNHLY, CDR2 FYNNEI. The germline V and J ends were trimmed by 4 bases and 8 bases, with 18 bases remaining between them. The CDR3 sequence: CASSGDSSTMDEQFF. The CDR3 coding sequence is TGTGCCAGCAGTGGAGACTCTTCCACGATGGATGAGCAGTTCTTC.

The rearrangement uses TRBV6-5 and TRBJ2-7, with D tentatively TRBD2 (5 bases). Germline V lookup: CDR1 MNHEY, CDR2 SVGAGI. V shed 2 bases and J shed 5 bases, with 10 bases lying between them. This CDR3 contains 13 residues. The CDR3 is CASSYEGPHEQYF. CDR3 coding DNA: TGTGCCAGCAGTTACGAGGGCCCCCACGAGCAGTACTTC.

The CDR3 region is CASRVAGTAFNTGELFF. DNA for the CDR3: TGCGCCAGCCGAGTCGCCGGGACAGCTTTTAACACCGGGGAGCTGTTTTTT. The chain carries TRBV10-2 and TRBJ2-2; 7 positions agree with TRBD1. The ends lost 8 bases at V and 2 bases at J; junction bases unmatched: 14. The germline V gene encodes CDR1 WSHSY and CDR2 SAAADI. The CDR3 length is 17 residues.

The gene calls are TRBV5-4 and TRBJ2-7, with TRBD2 as a possible D gene (5 bases). Trimming shortened V by 0 bases and J by 6 bases, and 19 bases separated the two germline ends. Germline CDR1 and CDR2: SGHNT and YYREEE (reference sequence). The CDR3 consists of 16 residues. CDR3 DNA: TGTGCCAGCAGCTTGGGTTGGTGGGAGCGTCCTATCGAGCAGTACTTC. Its protein is CASSLGWWERPIEQYF.

This clone came up many times. The chain carries TRBV6-1 and TRBJ2-1, with 8 bases identical to TRBD2. CDR1 is MNHNS, CDR2 SASEGT, per germline. Trimming cost V 6 bases and J 8 bases; bases outside gene matches: 12. CDR3 size: 15 residues. Here the CDR3 reads CASSYTSGGSDEQFF. The CDR3 DNA follows: TGTGCCAGCAGCTATACTAGCGGAGGTAGCGATGAGCAGTTCTTC.

The rearrangement joins TRBV2 to TRBJ2-7, with TRBD2 matching 14 bases. Germline V gene data show CDR1 as SNHLY and CDR2 as FYNNEI. The CDR3 totals 16 residues. V trimming: 4 bases; J trimming: 6 bases; junction bases outside the gene matches: 8. The DNA for the CDR3 is TGTGCCAGCAGTGCCGGGACTAGCGGGAGAATCGCCGAGCAGTACTTC. Encoded protein: CASSAGTSGRIAEQYF.

The count of this clone is one. The chain employs TRBV7-2 and TRBJ2-2, with TRBD2 identical over 9 bases. Germline V lookup: CDR1 SGHTA, CDR2 FQGNSA. The CDR3 is 15 amino acids. V was clipped by 5 bases and J by 5 bases; unmatched bases: 6. CDR3 region: CASSRLADGTGELFF. The DNA for the CDR3 is TGTGCCAGCAGCCGACTAGCGGATGGGACCGGGGAGCTGTTTTTT.

V is TRBV6-6 and J is TRBJ1-1; 7 bases agree with TRBD1. With V trimmed by 4 bases and J by 7 bases, 12 bases remained unmatched. The CDR3 is made up of 15 amino acids. CDR1 MNHNY and CDR2 SVGAGI come from the germline V gene (reference sequence). CDR3 in DNA: TGTGCCAGCAGTTTCGTAATGACAGGGCGGATTGAAGCTTTCTTT. It encodes CASSFVMTGRIEAFF.

V usage is TRBV28 and J usage is TRBJ2-2; TRBD1 agrees at 8 bases. This CDR3 comprises 15 residues. J gave up 7 bases and V 6 bases, and 10 bases lay outside the gene matches. Germline CDR1 reads MDHEN; CDR2 reads SYDVKM. The CDR3 coding sequence is TGTGCCAGCAGGGCAACAGGGGGTTCGGGCGGGGAGCTGTTTTTT. It codes for CASRATGGSGGELFF.

The rearrangement links TRBV27 to TRBJ1-2; D gene ambiguous. CDR3 size: 14 residues. The germline V gene encodes CDR1 MNHEY and CDR2 SMNVEV (reference sequence). Trimming removed 5 bases from V and 2 bases from J, with 12 bases in between. CDR3 amino acids: CASSAHPWNYGYTF. The CDR3 DNA reads as TGTGCCAGCAGTGCCCATCCATGGAACTATGGCTACACCTTC.

This clone came up many times. The chain is built from TRBV7-1 and TRBJ1-5; 7 bases match TRBD1. TRBV7-1 is marked as an open reading frame, function uncertain. The CDR3 has 15 amino acids. V was clipped by 3 bases and J by 2 bases; unmatched bases: 4. CDR3 protein: CASSSTGSGNQPQHF. DNA for the CDR3: TGTGCCAGCAGCTCGACAGGGTCAGGCAATCAGCCCCAGCATTTT.

The rearrangement uses TRBV5-5 and TRBJ1-4; no firm D call. Per germline, CDR1 SGHKS and CDR2 YYEKEE (reference sequence). There are 14 residues in the CDR3. Between the trimmed V and J ends, which lost 0 bases and 7 bases, there was a span of 10 bases. The CDR3 nucleotides are TGTGCCAGCAGCTTGGATCTGGGTTTTGAAAAACTGTTTTTT. Amino acid sequence: CASSLDLGFEKLFF.

The chain employs TRBV10-1 and TRBJ2-7; 13 bases map to TRBD2. The CDR3 sequence is 18 residues long. The V and J ends lost 5 bases and 0 bases, in that order; junction bases with no gene match: 10. The germline CDR1 and CDR2 sequences are WNHNN and SYGVQD (reference sequence). The CDR3 sequence: CASSRLTSGRAPSYEQYF. Here the CDR3 DNA reads TGCGCCAGCAGTCGCCTTACTAGCGGGAGGGCCCCCTCCTACGAGCAGTACTTC.

As regards this clone: The same CDR3 is also encoded by other DNA sequences in this sample. The V gene is TRBV27, the J gene TRBJ2-7; possible D gene TRBD2, 5 bases. Germline V gene sequence: CDR1 MNHEY, CDR2 SMNVEV (reference sequence). V shed 6 bases and J shed 0 bases, with 12 bases lying between them. CDR3 size: 14 residues. CDR3 residues: CASSLTGSSYEQYF. CDR3 nucleotides: TGTGCCAGCAGCTTAACGGGGAGCTCCTACGAGCAGTACTTC.

The chain uses TRBV6-1 and TRBJ2-1; D is unclear. This CDR3 is 12 amino acids long. The germline CDR1 and CDR2 sequences are MNHNS and SASEGT. With 8 bases removed from V and 7 bases from J, the gap between germline ends came to 12 bases. The CDR3 sequence: CASGQFINEQFF. CDR3 bases: TGTGCCAGCGGCCAGTTTATAAATGAGCAGTTCTTC.

The sample holds a few counts of this clone. The genes are TRBV5-1 and TRBJ2-7, with 8 bases aligning to TRBD2. The germline V gene has CDR1 SGHRS and CDR2 YFSETQ. Trimming cost V 0 bases and J 2 bases; bases outside gene matches: 4. The CDR3 has 15 amino acids. The CDR3 sequence is CASSLASGLAYEQYF. The DNA for the CDR3 is TGCGCCAGCAGCTTGGCCTCGGGACTAGCCTACGAGCAGTACTTC.

Many counts were recorded for this clone. The genes are TRBV4-2 and TRBJ1-4, with 9 bases identical to TRBD1. CDR1 is LGHNA and CDR2 is YNFKEQ in the germline V gene. Germline trimming cut 2 bases from V and 5 bases from J; bases unmatched to any gene: 9. The CDR3 sequence is 17 residues long. CDR3 in amino acids: CASSQLSPGQGNEKLFF. CDR3 DNA sequence: TGTGCCAGCAGCCAACTCTCTCCGGGACAGGGAAATGAAAAACTGTTTTTT.

The CDR3 DNA is TGTGCCAGCAGGACCGGGACAGACCTTACAACTAATGAAAAACTGTTTTTT. Protein: CASRTGTDLTTNEKLFF. This chain joins TRBV28 and TRBJ1-4; 7 bases map to TRBD1. Germline CDR1 reads MDHEN; CDR2 reads SYDVKM. The junction had 10 bases not matched to a gene; V was cut back by 6 bases and J by 0 bases. The CDR3 sequence is 17 residues long.

V usage is TRBV28 and J usage is TRBJ2-5, with D perhaps matching TRBD2 (5 bases). The germline CDR1 and CDR2 sequences are MDHEN and SYDVKM. The CDR3 contains 17 residues. Trimming stripped 3 bases from V and 3 bases from J, with 20 bases between. This chain's CDR3 is CASSLRGGIAGKETQYF. CDR3 coding DNA: TGTGCCAGCAGTTTGCGAGGCGGCATTGCCGGGAAAGAGACCCAGTACTTC.

This rearrangement joins TRBV6-6 to TRBJ1-5; TRBD1 matches 11 bases. Germline-derived CDR1 and CDR2 are MNHNY and SVGAGI (reference sequence). Trimming at V came to 2 bases and at J to 4 bases, leaving 4 bases not matched to a gene. The CDR3 runs to 16 residues. CDR3 loop: CASSYPGTGGNQPQHF. The CDR3 DNA reads TGTGCCAGCAGTTACCCTGGGACAGGGGGTAATCAGCCCCAGCATTTT.